One and the same sample provided the 2 T cell receptor beta chains below, sequenced in a study of shared clonotypes between healthy human individuals. The table came from immunoSEQ multiplex PCR; TCRdb's copy has only in-frame clones and leaves some out. The table lists around 1.4 million clones, approximately 98.5% of them singletons. Sequences were obtained from naive CD4+ T cells sorted from blood. The subset is: CD45RA+ positively selected. All receptors derive from a man in his thirties or forties in good health.

In this sample, this clone turned up once. The chain combines TRBV29-1 with TRBJ2-7, with D possibly matching TRBD2 (5 bases). The CDR3 is 11 residues long. V lost 2 bases to trimming and J lost 7 bases, with 9 bases between them. Germline assignment: CDR1 SQVTM and CDR2 ANQGSEA. This chain's CDR3 is CSVEMQREQYF. The CDR3 DNA reads as TGCAGCGTTGAAATGCAGCGGGAGCAGTACTTC.

The V call is TRBV10-3, the J call TRBJ2-7, with TRBD1 matching over 8 bases. V lost 4 bases and J lost 6; bases outside the gene matches: 8. CDR3 size: 14 residues. Germline CDR1 ENHRY, CDR2 SYGVKD. The CDR3 DNA follows: TGTGCCATCAGTGCCCGGACAGGGACCTCCGAGCAGTACTTC. Protein sequence: CAISARTGTSEQYF.